This TCR beta chain was sequenced during a study of memory CD4+ T cells and cytomegalovirus serostatus. Across the study: This sample comes from healthy Belgian adults, 8 to 10 CMV seropositive, approximately 25 seronegative.

Single viable CD3+CD4+CD8-CD45RO+ cells were sorted as the memory CD4+ T cells. Points on this clone: Its target is not known.

V shed 1 base and J shed 8 bases, with 9 bases lying between them. Per the germline V gene, CDR1 is MDHEN and CDR2 is SYDVKM. The CDR3 covers 13 residues. Using immunoSEQ multiplex PCR, the repertoire was profiled, and TCRdb retains in-frame clones only, with some absent. The table has 50,000 to 65,000 clones, around three quarters seen once. Study-wide results and limits: A US-trained random forest predicted CMV serostatus with median AUC around 0.9.

The sequencing sample was made of memory CD4+ T cells from blood. This chain connects TRBV28 to TRBJ2-1; D uncertain. This clonotype was obtained from an adult in good health and CMV-seropositive. The CDR3 DNA reads TGTGCCAGCAGTTTATTGGGCCACTATGAGCAGTTCTTC. Translating it yields CASSLLGHYEQFF.